The 22 T cell receptor beta chains in this list originate from one sample, sequenced in a study of PD-1 and CTLA-4 blockade in melanoma (dated by TCRdb to the early 2020s). Receptor libraries were prepared by the immunoSEQ multiplex PCR assay. As stored in TCRdb, this immuneACCESS dataset retains in-frame rearrangements with V and J assigned. A fraction of the clones does not appear; measured against another copy, unresolved V genes explain less than half of the discrepancy, and the remainder lacks a known reason. This sample is represented by about 16,000 clones; over 60% of them were singletons. Of the sample, about 16% falls within the top ten clones. This specimen consisted of CD8+ T cells from peripheral blood, obtained before anti-PD-1 treatment. These receptors were taken from a human donor with melanoma.

The chain joins TRBV7-6 to TRBJ1-4; D unresolved. This CDR3 has 15 amino acids. Germline V gene lookup returns CDR1 SGHVS and CDR2 FNYEAQ. Between the trimmed V and J ends, which lost 5 bases and 3 bases, there was a span of 13 bases. Here the CDR3 reads CASSISRNPNEKLFF. The CDR3 DNA sequence: TGTGCCAGCAGCATTAGCAGAAACCCTAATGAAAAACTGTTTTTT.

V and J are TRBV28 and TRBJ1-1; no firm D call. The germline gives CDR1 MDHEN, CDR2 SYDVKM. V dropped 0 bases and J dropped 1 base, with 3 bases sitting between them. The CDR3 spans 13 residues. The CDR3 bases are TGTGCCAGCAGTTTATGGGGGAACACTGAAGCTTTCTTT. This sequence encodes CASSLWGNTEAFF. Together with reference TRBV28 and TRBJ1-1, the CDR3 gives the full variable domain: DVKVTQSSRYLVKRTGEKVFLECVQDMDHENMFWYRQDPGLGLRLIYFSYDVKMKEKGDIPEGYSVSREKKERFSLILESASTNQTSMYLCASSLWGNTEAFFGQGTRLTVV.

The CDR3 DNA sequence: TGTGCCACCAGCAGAACTTGGGACGGATCTCTTCCTTACTTC. Its protein is CATSRTWDGSLPYF. The chain is built from TRBV15 and TRBJ2-4, with D perhaps given as TRBD1 or TRBD2 (5 bases each). The CDR3 has 14 amino acids. Trimming removed 2 bases at V and 16 bases at J, with 21 bases between. Germline assignment: CDR1 LNHNV and CDR2 YYDKDF (reference sequence).

This chain links TRBV28 with TRBJ2-7; the D is unclear. V was trimmed by 7 bases and J by 3 bases, leaving 13 bases between them. The CDR3 consists of 13 residues. The germline CDR1 and CDR2 sequences are MDHEN and SYDVKM. The CDR3 loop reads CASTLQINYEQYF. CDR3 in DNA: TGTGCCAGCACCCTTCAAATAAACTACGAGCAGTACTTC.

This chain links TRBV19 with TRBJ1-1; the D is unclear. The V gene's germline CDR1 is LNHDA and CDR2 SQIVND (reference sequence). V was clipped by 6 bases and J by 8 bases, with 13 bases between them. The CDR3 consists of 12 residues. CDR3 amino acids: CASSPGLSEAFF. CDR3 nucleotide sequence: TGTGCCAGTAGCCCCGGACTGAGCGAAGCTTTCTTT.

This chain connects TRBV28 to TRBJ1-5, with D maybe TRBD1 (5 bases). CDR1 MDHEN and CDR2 SYDVKM come from the germline V gene. With 8 bases removed from V and 8 bases from J, the gap between germline ends came to 13 bases. This CDR3 comprises 12 residues. CDR3 DNA sequence: TGTGCCAGCGGTCGCAGGGAGGAGCCCCAGCATTTT. Translation gives CASGRREEPQHF.

The CDR3 is CASSLGLGWDQPQHF. The CDR3 nucleotides are TGTGCCAGCAGCTTAGGGTTGGGGTGGGATCAGCCCCAGCATTTT. The rearrangement joins TRBV7-8 to TRBJ1-5; D unclear. V lost 1 base, J lost 5 bases, and 12 bases lay in between. This CDR3 has 15 residues. Germline V gene lookup returns CDR1 SGHVS and CDR2 FQNEAQ. Filled out from reference TRBV7-8 and TRBJ1-5, the complete variable domain reads GAGVSQSPRYKVAKRGQDVALRCDPISGHVSLFWYQQALGQGPEFLTYFQNEAQLDKSGLPSDRFFAERPEGSVSTLKIQRTQQEDSAVYLCASSLGLGWDQPQHFGDGTRLSIL.

V usage is TRBV6-5 and J usage is TRBJ2-5, with 8 positions matching TRBD2. Unmatched junction bases numbered 8, after V lost 4 bases and J lost 4 bases. CDR1 is MNHEY and CDR2 is SVGAGI in the germline V gene. The CDR3 runs 15 residues. Here the CDR3 reads CASSSFGGAGETQYF. The CDR3 region has the DNA TGTGCCAGCAGTTCTTTCGGGGGGGCAGGAGAGACCCAGTACTTC.

This clone was counted between two and nine times. This chain joins TRBV7-2 and TRBJ1-5; a possible D gene is TRBD1 (6 bases). V was shortened by 3 bases and J by 4 bases, with 10 bases between the two germline ends. The CDR3 spans 14 residues. CDR1 SGHTA and CDR2 FQGNSA come from the germline V gene. The CDR3 spells CASSFTTGNQPQHF. The CDR3 DNA follows: TGTGCCAGCAGCTTTACAACAGGGAATCAGCCCCAGCATTTT.

V and J are TRBV2 and TRBJ1-6; perhaps TRBD1 as D (5 bases). Looked up from germline, CDR1 is SNHLY and CDR2 is FYNNEI. This CDR3 has 17 amino acids. The germline V and J ends were trimmed by 1 base and 7 bases, with 17 bases remaining between them. CDR3 region: CASSEEDGRARNSPLHF. The CDR3, as DNA: TGTGCCAGCAGTGAAGAAGATGGCAGGGCGAGAAATTCACCCCTCCACTTT.

The gene calls are TRBV6-5 and TRBJ1-2; D remains ambiguous. CDR1 and CDR2 (germline): MNHEY, SVGAGI. V lost 2 bases and J lost 6, with 16 bases in between. The CDR3 is 15 amino acids. The CDR3 DNA is TGTGCCAGCAGTTACAACGAGGAATCGGCTAATGGCTACACCTTC. Its translation is CASSYNEESANGYTF.

The chain links TRBV4-1 to TRBJ2-1; perhaps TRBD1 as D (5 bases). The CDR3 totals 17 residues. The germline V gene encodes CDR1 MGHRA and CDR2 YSYEKL. Trimming left V 4 bases short and J 7 bases short, with 23 bases between. CDR3 bases: TGCGCCAGCAGCCCACGTTACCTCGGACAAAAAAGAAATGAGCAGTTCTTC. It specifies CASSPRYLGQKRNEQFF.

CDR3 sequence: CASSPNAGAYEQYF. CDR3 coding DNA: TGTGCCAGCAGCCCAAACGCAGGGGCCTACGAGCAGTACTTC. The rearrangement uses TRBV11-2 and TRBJ2-7, with TRBD1 as a possible D gene (6 bases). The germline V gene encodes CDR1 SGHAT and CDR2 FQNNGV. There are 14 residues in the CDR3. Trimming pared 5 bases from V and 2 bases from J, leaving 13 bases between.

The chain combines TRBV4-1 with TRBJ1-5; D might be TRBD1 (6 bases). The ends were cut back, 4 bases at V and 2 bases at J, with 24 bases in the middle. Germline V gene lookup returns CDR1 MGHRA and CDR2 YSYEKL. The CDR3 sequence is 19 residues long. CDR3 region: CASSRSGGGKISGNQPQHF. CDR3 coding DNA: TGCGCCAGCAGCCGATCCGGGGGGGGCAAGATATCGGGCAATCAGCCCCAGCATTTT.

Only a few counts were recorded for this clone. This rearrangement joins TRBV7-9 to TRBJ2-1, with 8 positions matching TRBD2. V dropped 1 base and J dropped 3; count of bases not matched to a gene: 8. Germline CDR1 SEHNR, CDR2 FQNEAQ (reference sequence). This CDR3 is built from 17 residues. In nucleotides, the CDR3 is TGTGCCAGCAGCTTAGACCTACTAGCGGCGAACTACAATGAGCAGTTCTTC. This encodes CASSLDLLAANYNEQFF.

The rearrangement uses TRBV27 and TRBJ2-7, with D perhaps TRBD2 (5 bases). Per germline, CDR1 MNHEY and CDR2 SMNVEV (reference sequence). V lost 5 bases and J 0 bases, leaving 14 bases between the germline ends. The CDR3 spans 15 residues. The CDR3 DNA follows: TGTGCCAGCAGTCATGGACTGGAGTACTCCTACGAGCAGTACTTC. Amino acids: CASSHGLEYSYEQYF.

This clone was recorded once. The chain carries TRBV5-4 and TRBJ1-2; D gene unclear. This CDR3 spans 15 amino acids. Germline loops: CDR1 SGHNT, CDR2 YYREEE (reference sequence). V lost 2 bases and J 1 base, leaving 12 bases between the germline ends. The CDR3 protein is CASSFGRAGNYGYTF. CDR3 bases: TGTGCCAGCAGCTTCGGACGGGCCGGTAACTATGGCTACACCTTC.

There are a few counts of this clone. The rearrangement links TRBV10-2 to TRBJ2-7, with D tentatively TRBD2 (8 bases). CDR3 length equals 14 residues. The V end lost 2 bases, the J end lost 6 bases, and 14 bases lay between the germline ends. The germline V gene has CDR1 WSHSY and CDR2 SAAADI. The chain's CDR3 is CASSETGGGSEQYF. In nucleotides, the CDR3 is TGCGCCAGCAGTGAGACGGGAGGGGGCTCCGAGCAGTACTTC.

Within the sample, this clone is medium-sized. The CDR3 coding sequence is TGTGCCAGTAGTCTTATGACAGGGGCTGAAGCTTTCTTT. Translated: CASSLMTGAEAFF. This rearrangement joins TRBV19 to TRBJ1-1, with 8 bases matching TRBD1. Trimming at V came to 5 bases and at J to 6 bases, leaving 5 bases not matched to a gene. The germline gives CDR1 LNHDA, CDR2 SQIVND (reference sequence). The CDR3 sequence is 13 residues long.

The chain joins TRBV3-1 (or the pseudogene TRBV3-2) to TRBJ2-1, with 9 bases matching TRBD2. V was clipped by 7 bases and J by 7 bases; unmatched bases: 11. CDR3 size: 15 residues. Germline V gene lookup returns CDR1 LGHDT and CDR2 YNNKEL (reference sequence). As DNA, the CDR3 is TGTGCCAGCAAAGCGTCGAGCGGGGGGTGGAATGAGCAGTTCTTC. This codes for CASKASSGGWNEQFF.

The chain couples TRBV10-3 to TRBJ1-1, with TRBD1 matching 9 bases. J was trimmed by 2 bases and V by 9 bases; bases with no gene match: 10. Germline V gives CDR1 ENHRY, CDR2 SYGVKD. This CDR3 is built from 15 residues. The CDR3 loop reads CAISPGQGFNTEAFF. CDR3 nucleotide sequence: TGTGCCATTTCTCCGGGACAGGGATTTAACACTGAAGCTTTCTTT.

The chain carries TRBV27 and TRBJ1-3; D gene unclear. This CDR3 region has 11 residues. Germline CDR1 MNHEY, CDR2 SMNVEV (reference sequence). Between the trimmed V and J ends, which lost 8 bases and 4 bases, there was a span of 6 bases. This chain's CDR3 is CASAIGNTIYF. Here the CDR3 DNA reads TGTGCCAGCGCGATCGGAAACACCATATATTTT.